What follows are 14 T cell receptor beta chains derived from one specimen sequenced in a study of T-cell memory formation after mild COVID-19. TCRdb reanalysed the 5' RACE reads using MiXCR and keeps one entry per CDR3 protein. The sample lists nearly 350,000 distinct CDR3 sequences, 13% occurring once. The sample consisted of PBMCs or a T cell subset sorted from them (not recorded which). The receptors derive from a young man who had mild COVID-19 (a few samples of this study predate the infection). Cell type and time point are not known.

The rearrangement links TRBV20-1 to TRBJ1-6; TRBD1 aligns across 7 bases. Germline loops: CDR1 DFQATT, CDR2 SNEGSKA (reference sequence). The V and J ends lost 4 bases and 0 bases, in that order; junction bases with no gene match: 6. The CDR3 runs to 16 residues. CDR3 nucleotide sequence: TGCAGTGCTAAGGGACAGCCTAGCTCCTATAATTCACCCCTCCACTTT. Translating it yields CSAKGQPSSYNSPLHF.

The chain has TRBV12-3 or TRBV12-4 and TRBJ1-3; perhaps TRBD1 as D (5 bases). Trimming shortened V by 6 bases and J by 1 base, and 10 bases separated the two germline ends. CDR3 length equals 14 residues. This CDR3 is CASRSTGSGNTIYF. In DNA form, the CDR3 reads TGTGCCAGCAGATCTACAGGTTCTGGAAACACCATATATTTT.

The genes are TRBV19 and TRBJ2-7; D perhaps matches TRBD2 (6 bases). The V and J ends lost 7 bases and 0 bases respectively, with 13 bases between them. Germline V CDR1 and CDR2: LNHDA, SQIVND (reference sequence). The CDR3 totals 14 residues. CDR3 loop: CASTPAGGSYEQYF. The CDR3 DNA reads as TGTGCCAGTACCCCAGCCGGGGGCTCCTACGAGCAGTACTTC.

The J gene is TRBJ1-3, the V gene TRBV5-6; D remains unclear. The V gene lost 1 base and the J gene lost 2 bases, with 10 bases spanning the gap. In germline, CDR1 is SGHDT, CDR2 YYEEEE. The CDR3 has 15 amino acids. The CDR3 sequence: CASSLRWEAGNTIYF. The CDR3 DNA is TGTGCCAGCAGCTTGCGTTGGGAGGCTGGAAACACCATATATTTT.

Many counts were recorded for this clonotype. The rearrangement links TRBV7-2 to TRBJ2-2, with TRBD2 matching over 8 bases. The CDR3 is 16 residues long. The junction had 12 bases not matched to a gene; V was cut back by 5 bases and J by 7 bases. Per the germline V gene, CDR1 is SGHTA and CDR2 is FQGNSA. The chain's CDR3 is CASSPRLALIGGELFF. The DNA of the CDR3 is TGTGCCAGCAGCCCAAGACTAGCGCTCATTGGCGGGGAGCTGTTTTTT.

This sequence joins TRBV12-3 or TRBV12-4 and TRBJ2-7; D may be TRBD1 or TRBD2 (5 bases each). The CDR3 is 12 amino acids. The V end lost 6 bases, the J end lost 8 bases, and 14 bases lay between the germline ends. CDR3 nucleotides: TGTGCCAGCAGCTGGGGGACCAATAAGCAGTACTTC. As protein: CASSWGTNKQYF.

CDR3 nucleotide sequence: TGTGCCAGCAGCGGGGACTGGGGAGGCTACACCTTC. This translates into CASSGDWGGYTF. This chain joins TRBV9 and TRBJ1-2; the D gene is possibly TRBD1 (5 bases). Between the trimmed V and J ends, which lost 3 bases and 8 bases, there was a span of 11 bases. Germline V gene data show CDR1 as SGDLS and CDR2 as YYNGEE. The CDR3 extends over 12 amino acids.

This clonotype has just a few counts. The J gene is TRBJ1-1, the V gene TRBV12-3 or TRBV12-4; 8 positions agree with TRBD1. Trimming removed 3 bases from V and 0 bases from J; junction bases left unmatched: 3. This CDR3 comprises 15 residues. CDR3 residues: CASSLGQALNTEAFF. The CDR3 DNA sequence: TGTGCCAGCAGTTTGGGACAGGCCCTGAACACTGAAGCTTTCTTT.

This chain joins TRBV5-4 and TRBJ2-2; no clear D gene. The CDR3 loop spans 17 amino acids. Germline CDR1 is SGHNT and CDR2 is YYREEE (reference sequence). V lost 0 bases and J 1 base, leaving 13 bases between the germline ends. The CDR3 DNA is TGTGCCAGCAGCTTGGAAGTCGTGAACAAGAACACCGGGGAGCTGTTTTTT. Its translation is CASSLEVVNKNTGELFF.

This clonotype was detected ten times or more. This chain links TRBV4-2 with TRBJ2-5; 14 bases agree with TRBD2. The CDR3 is made up of 16 amino acids. The trim removed 6 bases at V and 1 base at J, leaving 4 bases unmatched. Per the germline V gene, CDR1 is LGHNA and CDR2 is YNFKEQ. CDR3 in amino acids: CASSSGLAGGQETQYF. As DNA, the CDR3 is TGTGCCAGCAGTAGCGGACTAGCGGGGGGCCAAGAGACCCAGTACTTC.

J is TRBJ2-3 and V is TRBV9, with 8 bases lining up with TRBD2. CDR3 length: 16 amino acids. The V segment lost 0 bases and the J segment 2 bases; nucleotides outside the gene matches: 5. The germline gives CDR1 SGDLS, CDR2 YYNGEE. The DNA for the CDR3 is TGTGCCAGCAGCGTAGCCGGGGGGGCCTACACAGATACGCAGTATTTT. Translating gives CASSVAGGAYTDTQYF.

The chain employs TRBV9 and TRBJ2-1; D tentatively reads TRBD1 or TRBD2 (5 bases each). Germline V gene data show CDR1 as SGDLS and CDR2 as YYNGEE. This CDR3 has 13 residues. The V end lost 3 bases, the J end lost 8 bases, and 12 bases lay between the germline ends. This CDR3 reads CASSAGRQDEQFF. Written as DNA, the CDR3 is TGTGCCAGCAGCGCGGGACGGCAAGATGAGCAGTTCTTC.

The chain carries TRBV4-1 and TRBJ2-1; 10 positions match TRBD1. V gave up 3 bases and J gave up 5 bases; unmatched junction bases: 7. The CDR3 covers 16 residues. Germline loops: CDR1 MGHRA, CDR2 YSYEKL. Here the CDR3 reads CASSQKGQGSDNEQFF. CDR3 sequence (DNA): TGCGCCAGCAGCCAGAAGGGACAGGGGTCCGACAATGAGCAGTTCTTC.

This clonotype was observed a handful of times. J is TRBJ2-5 and V is TRBV4-2; no definite D call. Germline V lookup: CDR1 LGHNA, CDR2 YNFKEQ. The V and J ends lost 0 bases and 11 bases respectively, with 10 bases between them. This CDR3 contains 12 residues. The CDR3 nucleotides are TGTGCCAGCAGCCAAGAAGGACCGCGTCAGTACTTC. Its translation is CASSQEGPRQYF.